One and the same sample provided the 26 T cell receptor beta chains below, sequenced in a study of cytomegalovirus exposure and HLA in healthy donors. TCRdb's table, derived via immunoSEQ multiplex PCR, lists solely in-frame clones and lacks some. There are 250,000 to 350,000 clones in the sample; around 89% occur only once, and 0.92% lies in the top ten. What was sequenced was PBMCs. The receptors originated from a woman between 18 and 30 years old in good health and CMV-seronegative.

The gene calls are TRBV11-1 and TRBJ2-1, with 11 bases fitting TRBD2. CDR1 is SGHAT, CDR2 FQDESV, per germline (reference sequence). This CDR3 comprises 17 residues. Trimming cost V 5 bases and J 6 bases; bases outside gene matches: 12. CDR3 in DNA: TGTGCCAGCAGCCCTGAACTTCTAACTAGCGGGGGCAATGAGCAGTTCTTC. Residues: CASSPELLTSGGNEQFF.

The table lists this clone with a count of one. The V call is TRBV2, the J call TRBJ2-2; TRBD1 is a possible D gene (6 bases). This CDR3 comprises 15 residues. V lost 6 bases and J lost 1, with 12 bases in between. The germline V gene encodes CDR1 SNHLY and CDR2 FYNNEI. The CDR3 here is CASREPGQNTGELFF. The DNA of the CDR3 is TGTGCCAGCAGGGAACCGGGACAGAACACCGGGGAGCTGTTTTTT.

This clone has just one count. The chain combines TRBV5-1 with TRBJ2-7; D perhaps matches TRBD2 (6 bases). The length of the CDR3 is 14 residues. The germline V and J ends were trimmed by 4 bases and 1 base, with 12 bases remaining between them. Germline V gene sequence: CDR1 SGHRS, CDR2 YFSETQ. The DNA for the CDR3 is TGCGCCAGCAGCCCCACCGGGACTTCCTACGAGCAGTACTTC. Amino acids: CASSPTGTSYEQYF.

The chain combines TRBV28 with TRBJ1-1; TRBD1 aligns across 8 bases. Germline V gene data show CDR1 as MDHEN and CDR2 as SYDVKM. Germline trimming cut 5 bases from V and 0 bases from J; bases unmatched to any gene: 8. The CDR3 length is 16 residues. CDR3 residues: CASSPYRGKMNTEAFF. CDR3 nucleotide sequence: TGTGCCAGCAGTCCCTACAGGGGGAAAATGAACACTGAAGCTTTCTTT. Full variable domain (outside the CDR3, taken from reference TRBV28 and TRBJ1-1): DVKVTQSSRYLVKRTGEKVFLECVQDMDHENMFWYRQDPGLGLRLIYFSYDVKMKEKGDIPEGYSVSREKKERFSLILESASTNQTSMYLCASSPYRGKMNTEAFFGQGTRLTVV.

J is TRBJ1-2 and V is TRBV30, with D unclear. This CDR3 contains 13 residues. The germline V and J ends were trimmed by 0 bases and 2 bases, with 7 bases remaining between them. The germline V gene has CDR1 GTSNPN and CDR2 SVGIG (reference sequence). CDR3 DNA sequence: TGTGCCTGGAGTGTACGGTCCAACTATGGCTACACCTTC. Translating it yields CAWSVRSNYGYTF.

CDR3: CASSLLGREETQYF. The CDR3 DNA is TGTGCCAGCAGTTTGTTAGGCCGGGAGGAGACCCAGTACTTC. The gene calls are TRBV28 and TRBJ2-5, with D maybe TRBD2 (6 bases). There are 14 residues in the CDR3. CDR1 is MDHEN and CDR2 is SYDVKM in the germline V gene. Between the trimmed V and J ends, which lost 3 bases and 5 bases, there was a span of 13 bases.

This sequence joins TRBV9 and TRBJ1-2; 9 nucleotides line up with TRBD1. The trim removed 2 bases at V and 4 bases at J, leaving 12 bases unmatched. CDR3 length: 17 amino acids. CDR1 is SGDLS and CDR2 is YYNGEE in the germline V gene. For the CDR3, the DNA is TGTGCCAGCAGCGTCGAACAGGGGGCACGAAGTTCCTATGGCTACACCTTC. This sequence encodes CASSVEQGARSSYGYTF. The whole variable domain, remainder taken from reference TRBV9 and TRBJ1-2, is DSGVTQTPKHLITATGQRVTLRCSPRSGDLSVYWYQQSLDQGLQFLIQYYNGEERAKGNILERFSAQQFPDLHSELNLSSLELGDSALYFCASSVEQGARSSYGYTFGSGTRLTVV.

The chain carries TRBV19 and TRBJ1-1, with D unclear. Trimming took off 7 bases at V and 4 bases at J, with 19 bases between the two ends. Germline V gene lookup returns CDR1 LNHDA and CDR2 SQIVND (reference sequence). This CDR3 has 15 residues. The CDR3 sequence is CASTRSGRRTTEAFF. The CDR3 DNA follows: TGTGCCAGTACCAGATCGGGGAGACGGACCACTGAAGCTTTCTTT.

The V call is TRBV4-3, the J call TRBJ2-5, with a possible D match to TRBD1 (6 bases). The CDR3 loop spans 18 amino acids. CDR1 is LGHNA and CDR2 is YSLEER in the germline V gene. V was cut by 0 bases and J by 3 bases, with 20 bases left in between. For the CDR3, the DNA is TGCGCCAGCAGCCAAGATATATATCCGGGACAACTAGAAGAGACCCAGTACTTC. Translating gives CASSQDIYPGQLEETQYF.

The chain couples TRBV5-4 to TRBJ1-2, with D tentatively TRBD1 (5 bases). V was trimmed by 1 base and J by 6 bases, leaving 13 bases between them. The germline V gene has CDR1 SGHNT and CDR2 YYREEE (reference sequence). The CDR3 has 14 amino acids. CDR3: CASSLSIGDDGYTF. CDR3 coding DNA: TGTGCCAGCAGCTTGTCGATAGGGGATGATGGCTACACCTTC.

The chain joins TRBV9 to TRBJ2-7; D remains ambiguous. Germline CDR1 reads SGDLS; CDR2 reads YYNGEE. V was cut by 0 bases and J by 3 bases, with 10 bases left in between. The CDR3 is made up of 14 amino acids. The CDR3 DNA follows: TGTGCCAGCAGCGTAGAAGGCGGTTACTACGAGCAGTACTTC. It specifies CASSVEGGYYEQYF.

The chain combines TRBV27 with TRBJ2-1; TRBD2 agrees at 13 bases. This CDR3 contains 15 residues. Per germline, CDR1 MNHEY and CDR2 SMNVEV (reference sequence). Unmatched junction bases numbered 9, after V lost 4 bases and J lost 12 bases. Here the CDR3 reads CASSSPGLAGRRQFF. The CDR3 bases are TGTGCCAGCAGTTCCCCGGGACTAGCGGGAAGGAGGCAGTTCTTC.

The chain has TRBV5-4 and TRBJ2-7; TRBD2 aligns across 11 bases. V lost 0 bases to trimming and J lost 2 bases; unmatched junction nucleotides: 1. Looked up from germline, CDR1 is SGHNT and CDR2 is YYREEE (reference sequence). The CDR3 is made up of 15 amino acids. CDR3 nucleotide sequence: TGTGCCAGCAGCTTGGTACTAGCGGGGGCCTACGAGCAGTACTTC. Amino acid sequence: CASSLVLAGAYEQYF.

CDR3 in DNA: TGTGCCAGCAGCCTACAGGGGAATAGCAATCAGCCCCAGCATTTT. Its translation: CASSLQGNSNQPQHF. The gene calls are TRBV11-2 and TRBJ1-5; 7 nucleotides align to TRBD1. The CDR3 consists of 15 residues. The ends lost 5 bases at V and 0 bases at J; junction bases unmatched: 4. Per germline, CDR1 SGHAT and CDR2 FQNNGV.

The V and J genes are TRBV7-9 and TRBJ2-1, with a possible D match to TRBD2 (6 bases). Germline CDR1 is SEHNR and CDR2 is FQNEAQ (reference sequence). CDR3 length equals 13 residues. The V and J ends lost 5 bases and 9 bases respectively, with 14 bases between them. This chain's CDR3 is CASSAGTLGEQFF. The DNA for the CDR3 is TGTGCCAGCAGCGCGGGGACTCTCGGTGAGCAGTTCTTC.

J is TRBJ2-4 and V is TRBV25-1; D is unresolved. Trimming stripped 4 bases from V and 1 base from J, with 8 bases between. The germline V gene encodes CDR1 MGHDK and CDR2 SYGVNS. This CDR3 spans 14 amino acids. CDR3 coding DNA: TGTGCCAGCAGTGGCCGTAGTGCCAAAAACATTCAGTACTTC. This gives the protein CASSGRSAKNIQYF.

The chain combines TRBV4-1 with TRBJ1-2; perhaps TRBD1 as D (5 bases). Germline CDR1 and CDR2: MGHRA and YSYEKL. The CDR3 contains 14 residues. The V and J ends lost 0 bases and 6 bases respectively, with 11 bases between them. DNA of the CDR3: TGCGCCAGCAGCCAAGAGGCGGGGGTCGATGGCTACACCTTC. Encoded protein: CASSQEAGVDGYTF.

The chain employs TRBV5-6 and TRBJ1-5, with 8 bases fitting TRBD1. The CDR3 sequence is 16 residues long. The V and J ends lost 4 bases and 4 bases, in that order; junction bases with no gene match: 10. Germline V gene lookup returns CDR1 SGHDT and CDR2 YYEEEE. The CDR3 sequence is CASSARLTGENQPQHF. The CDR3 region has the DNA TGTGCCAGCAGCGCCCGGTTGACAGGGGAGAATCAGCCCCAGCATTTT.

The chain links TRBV2 to TRBJ2-1, with 15 bases lining up with TRBD2. V was clipped by 10 bases and J by 7 bases; unmatched bases: 8. Germline V lookup: CDR1 SNHLY, CDR2 FYNNEI. The CDR3 covers 15 residues. The CDR3 loop reads CANQAGTSGRNEQFF. In DNA, the CDR3 is TGTGCCAACCAAGCCGGGACTAGCGGGAGGAATGAGCAGTTCTTC.

This chain joins TRBV5-1 and TRBJ1-1; D is ambiguous. Germline V gene lookup returns CDR1 SGHRS and CDR2 YFSETQ. V was cut by 4 bases and J by 1 base, with 14 bases left in between. This CDR3 contains 15 residues. CDR3 DNA sequence: TGCGCCAGCAGCCTGGCATACAGCCGGAACACTGAAGCTTTCTTT. This sequence encodes CASSLAYSRNTEAFF.

This clone was picked up one time. The rearrangement joins TRBV4-1 to TRBJ2-7; D is undetermined. The CDR3 has 14 amino acids. V shed 3 bases and J shed 4 bases, with 13 bases lying between them. CDR1 and CDR2 from the germline V gene are MGHRA and YSYEKL. Written as DNA, the CDR3 is TGCGCCAGCAGCCAGGCGGCCCTCGGGTACGAGCAGTACTTC. It codes for CASSQAALGYEQYF.

This clone occurred a few times. This chain connects TRBV18 to TRBJ1-2; TRBD1 aligns across 7 bases. CDR3 length: 14 amino acids. The J segment lost 6 bases and the V segment lost 6 bases, leaving 10 bases of the junction unmatched. Germline values: CDR1 KGHSH, CDR2 LQKENI. The CDR3 DNA is TGTGCCAGCTCTCGACAGGGCGGTGACAATGGCTACACCTTC. Amino acids: CASSRQGGDNGYTF. Drawing the rest from reference TRBV18 and TRBJ1-2, the complete variable domain is NAGVMQNPRHLVRRRGQEARLRCSPMKGHSHVYWYRQLPEEGLKFMVYLQKENIIDESGMPKERFSAEFPKEGPSILRIQQVVRGDSAAYFCASSRQGGDNGYTFGSGTRLTVV.

The J gene is TRBJ1-5, the V gene TRBV28, with TRBD1 matching over 12 bases. CDR1 MDHEN and CDR2 SYDVKM come from the germline V gene. Losses at the gene ends were 3 bases for V and 5 bases for J; bases not matched to a gene: 5. The CDR3 length is 16 residues. The CDR3 here is CASSFRGQGAHQPQHF. Written as DNA, the CDR3 is TGTGCCAGCAGTTTCCGGGGACAGGGGGCGCATCAGCCCCAGCATTTT.

The chain is built from TRBV2 and TRBJ1-5, with TRBD1 identical over 12 bases. Germline V gene lookup returns CDR1 SNHLY and CDR2 FYNNEI. V lost 4 bases, J lost 4 bases, and 8 bases stayed unmatched. The CDR3 runs 17 residues. CDR3 protein: CASSGSWDRGRNQPQHF. Here the CDR3 DNA reads TGTGCCAGCAGTGGAAGTTGGGACAGGGGGCGGAATCAGCCCCAGCATTTT.

In DNA form, the CDR3 reads TGTGCCAGCAGCCTAGATGCGGGACAGGGCTATAATTCACCCCTCCACTTT. It specifies CASSLDAGQGYNSPLHF. This sequence joins TRBV5-4 and TRBJ1-6; 9 bases agree with TRBD1. The CDR3 is 17 residues long. The germline V gene has CDR1 SGHNT and CDR2 YYREEE (reference sequence). Trimming at V came to 4 bases and at J to 3 bases, leaving 8 bases not matched to a gene.

This clone was seen only a few times. The chain carries TRBV7-2 and TRBJ1-2, with a weak D call TRBD1 (5 bases). Germline-derived CDR1 and CDR2 are SGHTA and FQGNSA. Trimming took 5 bases from V and 6 from J, leaving 13 bases between them. The CDR3 totals 13 residues. The CDR3 DNA reads as TGTGCCAGCAGCCCCCCCAGGGCCCATGGCTACACCTTC. Encoded protein: CASSPPRAHGYTF.